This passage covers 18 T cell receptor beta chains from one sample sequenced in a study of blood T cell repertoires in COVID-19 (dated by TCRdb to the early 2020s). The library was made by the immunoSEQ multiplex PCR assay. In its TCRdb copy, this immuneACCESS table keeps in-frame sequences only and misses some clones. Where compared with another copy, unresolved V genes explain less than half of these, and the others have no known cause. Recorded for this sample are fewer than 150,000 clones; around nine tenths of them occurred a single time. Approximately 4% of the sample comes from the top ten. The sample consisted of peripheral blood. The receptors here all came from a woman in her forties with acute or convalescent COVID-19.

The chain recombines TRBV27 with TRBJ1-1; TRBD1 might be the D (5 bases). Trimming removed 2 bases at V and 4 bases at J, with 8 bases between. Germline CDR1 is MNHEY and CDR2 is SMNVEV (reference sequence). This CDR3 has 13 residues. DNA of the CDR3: TGTGCCAGCAGTTTAGTTACAGGCACTGAAGCTTTCTTT. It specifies CASSLVTGTEAFF.

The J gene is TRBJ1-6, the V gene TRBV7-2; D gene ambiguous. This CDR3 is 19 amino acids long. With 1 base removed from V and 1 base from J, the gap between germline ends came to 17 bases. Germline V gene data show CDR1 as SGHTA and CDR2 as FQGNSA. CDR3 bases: TGTGCCAGCAGCTTAGATCCCCCGACGTGGGAGTCCTATAATTCACCCCTCCACTTT. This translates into CASSLDPPTWESYNSPLHF.

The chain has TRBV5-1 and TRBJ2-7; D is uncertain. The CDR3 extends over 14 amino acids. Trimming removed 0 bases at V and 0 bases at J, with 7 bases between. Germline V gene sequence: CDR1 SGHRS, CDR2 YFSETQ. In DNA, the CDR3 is TGCGCCAGCAGCTTGGAATCCCACTCCTACGAGCAGTACTTC. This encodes CASSLESHSYEQYF.

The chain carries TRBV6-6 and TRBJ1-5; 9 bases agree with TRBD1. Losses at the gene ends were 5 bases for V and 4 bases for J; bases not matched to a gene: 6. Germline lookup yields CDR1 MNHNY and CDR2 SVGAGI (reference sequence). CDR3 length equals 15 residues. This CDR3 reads CASSLRGTGNQPQHF. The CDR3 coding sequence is TGTGCCAGCAGTCTCCGAGGGACAGGGAATCAGCCCCAGCATTTT.

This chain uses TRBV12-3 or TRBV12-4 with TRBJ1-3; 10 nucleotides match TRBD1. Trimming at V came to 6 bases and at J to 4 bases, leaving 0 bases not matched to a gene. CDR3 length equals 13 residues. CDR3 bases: TGTGCCAGCAGGGGACAGGGGGGAAACACCATATATTTT. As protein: CASRGQGGNTIYF.

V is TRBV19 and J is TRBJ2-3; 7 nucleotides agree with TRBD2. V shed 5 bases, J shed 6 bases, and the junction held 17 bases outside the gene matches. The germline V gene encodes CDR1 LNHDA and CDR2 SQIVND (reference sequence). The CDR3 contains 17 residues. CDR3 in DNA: TGTGCCAGTAGTCCGGGACTATACAGAACTGGCTCGGATACGCAGTATTTT. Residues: CASSPGLYRTGSDTQYF.

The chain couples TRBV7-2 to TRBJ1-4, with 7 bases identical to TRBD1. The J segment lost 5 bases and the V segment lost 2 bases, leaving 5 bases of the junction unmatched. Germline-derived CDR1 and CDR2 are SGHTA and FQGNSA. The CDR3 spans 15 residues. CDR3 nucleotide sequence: TGTGCCAGCAGCTTATTTTCAGGGGGAAATGAAAAACTGTTTTTT. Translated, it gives CASSLFSGGNEKLFF.

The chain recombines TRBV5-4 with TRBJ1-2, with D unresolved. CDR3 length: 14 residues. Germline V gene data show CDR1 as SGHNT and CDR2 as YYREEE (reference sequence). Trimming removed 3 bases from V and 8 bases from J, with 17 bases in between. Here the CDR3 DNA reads TGTGCCAGCAGCTCCGATCCTAGAACGCCCGGCTACACCTTC. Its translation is CASSSDPRTPGYTF.

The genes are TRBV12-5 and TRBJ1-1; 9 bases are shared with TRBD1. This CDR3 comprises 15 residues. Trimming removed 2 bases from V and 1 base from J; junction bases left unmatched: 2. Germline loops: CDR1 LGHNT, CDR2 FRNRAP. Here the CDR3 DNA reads TGTGCTAGTGGTTTGAGACAGGGGGGGAACACTGAAGCTTTCTTT. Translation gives CASGLRQGGNTEAFF.

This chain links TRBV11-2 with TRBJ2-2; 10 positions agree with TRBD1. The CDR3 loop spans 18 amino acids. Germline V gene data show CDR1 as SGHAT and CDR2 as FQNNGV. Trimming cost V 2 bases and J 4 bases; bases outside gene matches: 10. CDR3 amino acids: CASSLFPGQGGFTGELFF. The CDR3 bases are TGTGCCAGCAGCTTATTTCCTGGACAGGGGGGGTTCACCGGGGAGCTGTTTTTT.

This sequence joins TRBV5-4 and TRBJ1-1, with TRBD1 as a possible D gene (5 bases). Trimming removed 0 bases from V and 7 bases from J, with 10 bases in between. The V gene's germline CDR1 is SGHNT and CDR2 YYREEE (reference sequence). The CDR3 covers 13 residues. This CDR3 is CASSLAGTIEAFF. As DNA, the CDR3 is TGTGCCAGCAGCTTGGCTGGGACTATTGAAGCTTTCTTT.

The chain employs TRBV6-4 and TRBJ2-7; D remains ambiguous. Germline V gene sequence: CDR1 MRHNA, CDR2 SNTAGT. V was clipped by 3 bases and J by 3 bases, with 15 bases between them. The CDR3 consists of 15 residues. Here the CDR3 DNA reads TGTGCCAGCAGTGATGGAGTGGTAATGAACTACGAGCAGTACTTC. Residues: CASSDGVVMNYEQYF.

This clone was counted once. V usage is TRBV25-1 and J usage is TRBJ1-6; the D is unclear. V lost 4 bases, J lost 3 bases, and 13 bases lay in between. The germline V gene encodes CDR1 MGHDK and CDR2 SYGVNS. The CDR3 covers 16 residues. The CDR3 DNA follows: TGTGCCAGCAGTGCTCTCACGGGAAACTATAATTCACCCCTCCACTTT. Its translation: CASSALTGNYNSPLHF. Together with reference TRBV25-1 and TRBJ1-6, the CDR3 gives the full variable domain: EADIYQTPRYLVIGTGKKITLECSQTMGHDKMYWYQQDPGMELHLIHYSYGVNSTEKGDLSSESTVSRIRTEHFPLTLESARPSHTSQYLCASSALTGNYNSPLHFGNGTRLTVT.

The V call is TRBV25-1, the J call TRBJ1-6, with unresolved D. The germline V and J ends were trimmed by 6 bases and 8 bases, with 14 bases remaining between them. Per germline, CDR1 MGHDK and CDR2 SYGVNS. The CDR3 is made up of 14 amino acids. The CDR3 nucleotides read TGTGCCAGCAGGGGAGTCGGTGTCGATTCACCCCTCCACTTT. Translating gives CASRGVGVDSPLHF.

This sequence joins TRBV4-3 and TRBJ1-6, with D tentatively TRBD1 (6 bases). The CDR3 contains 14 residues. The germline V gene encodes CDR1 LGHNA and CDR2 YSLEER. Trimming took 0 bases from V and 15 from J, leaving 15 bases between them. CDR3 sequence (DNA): TGCGCCAGCAGCCAAGAGACGTCACAGGGTAACCTCCACTTT. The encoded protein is CASSQETSQGNLHF.

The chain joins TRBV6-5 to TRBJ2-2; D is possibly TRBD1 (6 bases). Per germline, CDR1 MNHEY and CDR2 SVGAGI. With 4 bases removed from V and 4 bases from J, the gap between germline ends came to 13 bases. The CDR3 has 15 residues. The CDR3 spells CASSSFIQGTGELFF. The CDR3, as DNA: TGTGCCAGCAGTTCCTTCATACAGGGCACCGGGGAGCTGTTTTTT.

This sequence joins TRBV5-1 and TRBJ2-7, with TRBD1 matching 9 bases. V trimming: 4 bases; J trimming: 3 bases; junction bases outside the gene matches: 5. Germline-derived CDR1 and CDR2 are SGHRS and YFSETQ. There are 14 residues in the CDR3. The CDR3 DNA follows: TGCGCCAGCAGCCGGGACAGGGATAACTACGAGCAGTACTTC. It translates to CASSRDRDNYEQYF. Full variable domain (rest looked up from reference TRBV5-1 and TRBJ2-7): KAGVTQTPRYLIKTRGQQVTLSCSPISGHRSVSWYQQTPGQGLQFLFEYFSETQRNKGNFPGRFSGRQFSNSRSEMNVSTLELGDSALYLCASSRDRDNYEQYFGPGTRLTVT.

The CDR3 bases are TGTGCCAGCAATGGACTTTTTACAGATACGCAGTATTTT. Translation: CASNGLFTDTQYF. This chain links TRBV2 with TRBJ2-3, with a possible D match to TRBD2 (5 bases). Trimming took 7 bases from V and 3 from J, leaving 11 bases between them. There are 13 residues in the CDR3. Germline V CDR1 and CDR2: SNHLY, FYNNEI.